Below are 18 T cell receptor beta chains sequenced from a single sample in a study of T cells in localized non-small cell lung cancer. The protocol was immunoSEQ multiplex PCR, while the TCRdb copy is restricted to in-frame clones and leaves out a portion. The sample holds about 40,000 clones, approximately 86% seen once. The sequencing here drew on peripheral blood, taken before any cancer treatment. These TCRs come from a man aged 40 to 70 with stage I lung adenocarcinoma.

This clone has just one count. The chain has TRBV29-1 and TRBJ1-1; TRBD1 matches 10 bases. The length of the CDR3 is 13 residues. V dropped 7 bases and J dropped 1; count of bases not matched to a gene: 3. Germline CDR1 is SQVTM and CDR2 is ANQGSEA. The CDR3 sequence: CSGDRGENTEAFF. CDR3 nucleotides: TGCAGCGGGGACAGGGGAGAGAACACTGAAGCTTTCTTT.

The chain carries TRBV7-9 and TRBJ1-2; D remains unclear. The CDR3 consists of 18 residues. Trimming stripped 1 base from V and 2 bases from J, with 20 bases between. CDR1 and CDR2 from the germline V gene are SEHNR and FQNEAQ (reference sequence). The CDR3 loop is CASSLVGSWAQPNYGYTF. The CDR3 region has the DNA TGTGCCAGCAGCTTAGTCGGGTCCTGGGCACAACCCAACTATGGCTACACCTTC.

This chain joins TRBV4-3 and TRBJ2-2; D might be TRBD1 or TRBD2, each matching 7 bases. Germline assignment: CDR1 LGHNA and CDR2 YSLEER. The CDR3 totals 16 residues. Trimming pared 0 bases from V and 4 bases from J, leaving 12 bases between. CDR3 region: CASSQDGRGGTGELFF. DNA of the CDR3: TGCGCCAGCAGCCAAGATGGCAGGGGGGGCACCGGGGAGCTGTTTTTT.

This chain joins TRBV4-2 and TRBJ1-4; a weak D match, TRBD1 (6 bases). Germline assignment: CDR1 LGHNA and CDR2 YNFKEQ. This CDR3 has 15 residues. V dropped 0 bases and J dropped 11 bases, with 16 bases sitting between them. In DNA, the CDR3 is TGTGCCAGCAGCCAAGATTGGACATACCAGGGGAAACTGTTTTTT. Translating it yields CASSQDWTYQGKLFF.

This chain joins TRBV9 and TRBJ2-5; D unresolved. The CDR3 covers 15 residues. Germline values: CDR1 SGDLS, CDR2 YYNGEE. The ends were cut back, 4 bases at V and 3 bases at J, with 16 bases in the middle. CDR3 bases: TGTGCCAGCAGCCCCCGACCCCAACCCGAAGAGACCCAGTACTTC. It yields the protein CASSPRPQPEETQYF.

The chain uses TRBV7-8 and TRBJ2-1; TRBD2 might be the D (5 bases). V lost 1 base and J lost 7, with 11 bases in between. Germline loops: CDR1 SGHVS, CDR2 FQNEAQ. The CDR3 totals 14 residues. CDR3 DNA sequence: TGTGCCAGCAGCTTAGGGGTCCTAGCTAATGAGCAGTTCTTC. Its protein product is CASSLGVLANEQFF. The entire variable domain, with the rest obtained from reference TRBV7-8 and TRBJ2-1, is as follows: GAGVSQSPRYKVAKRGQDVALRCDPISGHVSLFWYQQALGQGPEFLTYFQNEAQLDKSGLPSDRFFAERPEGSVSTLKIQRTQQEDSAVYLCASSLGVLANEQFFGPGTRLTVL.

This clone showed up just once. The chain carries TRBV10-3 and TRBJ1-5, with 11 bases aligning to TRBD1. V lost 6 bases to trimming and J lost 7 bases; unmatched junction nucleotides: 8. Germline CDR1 ENHRY, CDR2 SYGVKD. The CDR3 runs 15 residues. The DNA for the CDR3 is TGTGCCATCAGCGGGGGACAGGGGGTAGCGCAGCCCCAGCATTTT. This gives the protein CAISGGQGVAQPQHF.

The chain carries TRBV11-2 and TRBJ2-5; the match to TRBD1 covers 8 bases. CDR3 length: 14 amino acids. Trimming removed 5 bases from V and 2 bases from J; junction bases left unmatched: 4. The germline gives CDR1 SGHAT, CDR2 FQNNGV. CDR3 residues: CASSPTGVQETQYF. In DNA, the CDR3 is TGTGCCAGCAGCCCGACAGGGGTTCAAGAGACCCAGTACTTC.

V is TRBV19 and J is TRBJ2-1, with TRBD1 matching 10 bases. The CDR3 is 14 amino acids. Losses at the gene ends were 5 bases for V and 8 bases for J; bases not matched to a gene: 6. Germline-derived CDR1 and CDR2 are LNHDA and SQIVND (reference sequence). CDR3 residues: CASSWGQGNYEQFF. The CDR3 bases are TGTGCCAGTAGTTGGGGACAGGGGAACTATGAGCAGTTCTTC.

The table lists this clone with a count of one. V is TRBV28 and J is TRBJ2-1; D unresolved. The V end lost 3 bases, the J end lost 1 base, and 10 bases lay between the germline ends. Germline V CDR1 and CDR2: MDHEN, SYDVKM. CDR3 length: 15 amino acids. The CDR3 is CASSFYQSSYNEQFF. In DNA form, the CDR3 reads TGTGCCAGCAGTTTTTACCAGAGTTCCTACAATGAGCAGTTCTTC.

The chain has TRBV29-1 and TRBJ1-4, with no clear D. Germline CDR1 SQVTM, CDR2 ANQGSEA. The V end lost 6 bases, the J end lost 6 bases, and 14 bases lay between the germline ends. This CDR3 region has 13 residues. The CDR3 region has the DNA TGCAGCGTCTCTGGAGTTTATTATGAAAAACTGTTTTTT. This codes for CSVSGVYYEKLFF.

This clone has more than one count but fewer than ten. This sequence joins TRBV9 and TRBJ2-1; 9 nucleotides match TRBD2. Germline trimming cut 0 bases from V and 8 bases from J; bases unmatched to any gene: 3. Germline V gene sequence: CDR1 SGDLS, CDR2 YYNGEE. This CDR3 is 14 amino acids long. This CDR3 reads CASSVGVAGDEQFF. CDR3 DNA: TGTGCCAGCAGCGTAGGAGTAGCGGGAGATGAGCAGTTCTTC.

This CDR3 is CASSPGVSQETQYF. In DNA, the CDR3 is TGTGCCAGCAGCCCGGGGGTTTCTCAAGAGACCCAGTACTTC. This chain connects TRBV11-2 to TRBJ2-5; TRBD2 might be the D (6 bases). The CDR3 covers 14 residues. Trimming took off 5 bases at V and 2 bases at J, with 12 bases between the two ends. Germline loops: CDR1 SGHAT, CDR2 FQNNGV.

The chain links TRBV7-9 to TRBJ1-1; D is unclear. The ends were cut back, 1 base at V and 3 bases at J, with 6 bases in the middle. The CDR3 covers 13 residues. Germline lookup yields CDR1 SEHNR and CDR2 FQNEAQ (reference sequence). CDR3 in DNA: TGTGCCAGCAGCTTAGAGGCTTACACTGAAGCTTTCTTT. Translation gives CASSLEAYTEAFF.

The V and J genes are TRBV9 and TRBJ2-5; 10 nucleotides agree with TRBD2. The CDR3 totals 14 residues. CDR1 SGDLS and CDR2 YYNGEE come from the germline V gene. J was trimmed by 5 bases and V by 4 bases; bases with no gene match: 5. CDR3 sequence (DNA): TGTGCCAGCAGCTTAGGGACTAGCGTGGAGACCCAGTACTTC. It is translated as CASSLGTSVETQYF.

This clone appeared once. The chain recombines TRBV7-3 with TRBJ2-7, with D tentatively TRBD1 (6 bases). Germline V gene lookup returns CDR1 SGHTA and CDR2 FQGTGA. The CDR3 is 15 residues long. V shed 2 bases and J shed 4 bases, with 15 bases lying between them. The CDR3 region is CASSLVPGEMYEQYF. The DNA for the CDR3 is TGTGCCAGCAGCTTAGTTCCAGGGGAGATGTACGAGCAGTACTTC.

The genes are TRBV6-5 and TRBJ2-7, with D possibly being TRBD2 (5 bases). Germline V gives CDR1 MNHEY, CDR2 SVGAGI. The CDR3 sequence is 12 residues long. V was shortened by 8 bases and J by 5 bases, with 13 bases between the two germline ends. DNA of the CDR3: TGTGCCAGCTCCACGGGGTGGAACGAGCAGTACTTC. As protein: CASSTGWNEQYF.

The chain combines TRBV5-4 with TRBJ2-3; no definite D call. CDR3 size: 13 residues. V dropped 0 bases and J dropped 0 bases, with 2 bases sitting between them. Germline CDR1 reads SGHNT; CDR2 reads YYREEE (reference sequence). The CDR3 DNA reads as TGTGCCAGCAGCTTGGATAGCACAGATACGCAGTATTTT. It yields the protein CASSLDSTDTQYF.